A selection of T cell receptor beta chains follows, all from one sample in a study of low-dose radiotherapy and immunotherapy resistance in tumors. TCRdb independently ran MiXCR on the reads; one entry per CDR3 protein. The sample has some 60,000 distinct CDR3 sequences; about a quarter are singletons. The specimen comprised PBMCs, sampled before treatment. The receptors shown here come from a male donor with rectosigmoid adenocarcinoma. Each CDR3 is given with its conserved first and last residue. A D gene is named only where the DNA matches it firmly. Not every row has a clone size; where given, it reads once, few, many or a size class.

TRBJ2-5	-	many	TRBV7-2	TGTGCCAGCAGCCCGCAACGGACAGTGCAAGAGACCCAGTACTTC	CASSPQRTVQETQYF
TRBJ2-6	TRBD1	many	TRBV7-2	TGTGCCAGCAGCTTCAGGGGGCGTGGGGCCAACGTCCTGACTTTC	CASSFRGRGANVLTF
TRBJ2-5	-	-	TRBV25-1	TGTGCCAGCAGTGAAAGAAACCAAGAGACCCAGTACTTC	CASSERNQETQYF
TRBJ2-3	-	-	TRBV11-2	TGTGCCAGCAGCTTATGGGGGGCGCCGAAAGATACGCAGTATTTT	CASSLWGAPKDTQYF
TRBJ2-1	-	-	TRBV6-2/TRBV6-3	TGTGCCAGCAGAGGGGGGGTCTACAATGAGCAGTTCTTC	CASRGGVYNEQFF
TRBJ2-7	TRBD1	many	TRBV12-3/TRBV12-4	TGTGCCAGCACCTCACCGGGACAGGGGGCGCGGGAGCAGTACTTC	CASTSPGQGAREQYF
TRBJ2-7	-	many	TRBV11-2	TGTGCCAGCAGCTTCGGGAGTATCGACTACGAGCAGTACTTC	CASSFGSIDYEQYF
TRBJ2-7	TRBD2	many	TRBV19	TGTGCCAGTAGTATAGAATTTGCGGGAGGATCCCACGAGCAGTACTTC	CASSIEFAGGSHEQYF
TRBJ2-4	-	many	TRBV7-2	TGTGCCAGCAGCCCCGAGTTAGCCAAAAACATTCAGTACTTC	CASSPELAKNIQYF
TRBJ2-3	-	many	TRBV27	TGTGCCAGCAGTAGGAAAGAAGCTAGCACAGATACGCAGTATTTT	CASSRKEASTDTQYF
TRBJ2-1	-	many	TRBV2	TGTGCCAGCGGCGGCAGGGTCAGCTACAATGAGCAGTTCTTC	CASGGRVSYNEQFF
TRBJ2-1	-	many	TRBV6-4	TGTGCCAGCAGTGATAGGGGGACAGAGCAGTTCTTC	CASSDRGTEQFF
TRBJ1-1	-	many	TRBV12-5	TGTGCTAGTGGTTTGGCAGTCGGGGGGAACACTGAAGCTTTCTTT	CASGLAVGGNTEAFF
TRBJ2-5	TRBD2	many	TRBV6-1	TGTGCCAGCAGCGTGGGGGGGGTAGAGACCCAGTACTTC	CASSVGGVETQYF
TRBJ1-1	-	few	TRBV7-9	TGTGCCAGCAGCTTGTCTATTTCTGAAGCTTTCTTT	CASSLSISEAFF
TRBJ2-1	TRBD2	many	TRBV7-9	TGTGCCACAAAAGCGGGAACCTACAATGAGCAGTTCTTC	CATKAGTYNEQFF
TRBJ2-7	-	many	TRBV12-3/TRBV12-4	TGTGCCAGCAGCTCGGGACGGATGTCCTACGAGCAGTACTTC	CASSSGRMSYEQYF
TRBJ2-3	-	many	TRBV20-1	TGCAGTGCTAGCTGGCGCAGGGGCACAGATACGCAGTATTTT	CSASWRRGTDTQYF
TRBJ2-1	-	many	TRBV24-1	TGTGCCACCAGTGATTTGACGCTATCGGAGGACGAGCAGTTCTTC	CATSDLTLSEDEQFF
TRBJ2-1	TRBD2	-	TRBV2	TGTGCCAGCAGTCCTCCGGGAGGCTCCTACAATGAGCAGTTCTTC	CASSPPGGSYNEQFF